What follows describes a single T cell receptor (beta chain). Its antigen has not been determined. No base quality values were provided; no much bigger clone lies one nucleotide off. One collaborating source in Seattle enrolled patients while the patients were actively infected and followed the patients over time throughout the course of disease. Whole blood was collected in K2EDTA tubes by collaborating institutions according to the institutions' own protocols. For TCRbeta analysis, collaborators shipped samples as frozen whole blood, isolated PBMCs, or DNA extracted from either of those sample types. This sample stems from a study of blood T cell repertoires in COVID-19 (TCRdb year 2020). Looking at the study overall: Samples from collaborators originated in the United States, Italy and Spain and spanned both the acute and convalescent phases of COVID-19. The material from the prospective study consisted of cDNA or gDNA derived from T cells, B-cell-depleted T cells, or PBMCs. Deeply sampled blood TCRbeta repertoires from subjects exposed to, actively infected with, or recovered from COVID-19 were included in the dataset. A freely available public database, intended as a resource for researchers studying the immune response to SARS-CoV-2, is where the repertoires were released. The samples were drawn from two sources: the first 160 participants of the ongoing ImmuneRACE study, and over 950 subjects contributed by 6 global collaborators. Sample metadata almost always included a de-identified subject ID, COVID-19 status, age in years and sex. Where available, HLA class I and class II types were taken from metadata supplied by the sample provider and were not determined by assay-based typing.

The immunoSEQ Assay, a bias-controlled multiplex PCR, was used to amplify TCRbeta CDR3 regions from genomic DNA. On the authors' methods: Nucleated cell counts per sample were estimated from amplification of reference gene primers within the assay. Sequence reads were collapsed and filtered to measure the absolute abundance of every unique TCRbeta CDR3 rearrangement. For each sample, productive Simpson clonality was calculated by taking the square root of Simpson's diversity index across productive rearrangements. Drawn from immuneACCESS, this table holds only the in-frame rearrangements with V and J called that TCRdb kept. Clones are partly lost; checked studies trace under half to an unresolved V gene and leave the rest unexplained. Clonal size and the V and J genes are those of that table, whereas D and trimming came from the DNA. The sample profile shows roughly 380,000 clones; around 89% of them were found once. Of the sample, roughly 1.6% is held by the ten largest clones.

The study at large found these results: The quantity of clinical and demographic metadata differed by source and by participant and was supplied without curation.

Including the terminal cysteine and phenylalanine, the CDR3 comprises 14 residues. The entry retains the CDR3 DNA only, 42 bases that are in frame from base 1. The junction shows trimming of 5 bases on V and 3 bases on J, and the gene matches do not reach 7 bases of it. As encoded in the germline V gene, CDR1 is SGHTA while CDR2 is FQGNSA. The source of this sequence is a middle-aged woman with COVID-19, enrolled during active disease. Recombination connected TRBV7-2 to TRBJ2-7; TRBD1 aligns with 7 central bases. The specimen sequenced was peripheral blood. The CDR3 has the sequence CASSETGNIYEQYF. The nucleotide sequence reads TGTGCCAGCAGCGAGACAGGGAATATCTACGAGCAGTACTTC.